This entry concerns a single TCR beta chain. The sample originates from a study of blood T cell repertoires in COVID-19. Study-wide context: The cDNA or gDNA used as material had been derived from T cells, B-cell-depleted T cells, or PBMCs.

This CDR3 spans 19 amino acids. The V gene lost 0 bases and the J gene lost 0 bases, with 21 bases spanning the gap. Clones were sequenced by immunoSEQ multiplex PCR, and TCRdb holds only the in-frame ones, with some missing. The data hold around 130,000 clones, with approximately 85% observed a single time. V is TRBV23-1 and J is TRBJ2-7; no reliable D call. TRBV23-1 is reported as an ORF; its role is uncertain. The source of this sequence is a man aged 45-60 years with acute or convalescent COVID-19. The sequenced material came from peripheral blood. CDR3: CASSQSNGLVASNSYEQYF. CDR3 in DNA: TGCGCCAGCAGTCAATCCAATGGCCTAGTCGCCTCCAACTCCTACGAGCAGTACTTC.